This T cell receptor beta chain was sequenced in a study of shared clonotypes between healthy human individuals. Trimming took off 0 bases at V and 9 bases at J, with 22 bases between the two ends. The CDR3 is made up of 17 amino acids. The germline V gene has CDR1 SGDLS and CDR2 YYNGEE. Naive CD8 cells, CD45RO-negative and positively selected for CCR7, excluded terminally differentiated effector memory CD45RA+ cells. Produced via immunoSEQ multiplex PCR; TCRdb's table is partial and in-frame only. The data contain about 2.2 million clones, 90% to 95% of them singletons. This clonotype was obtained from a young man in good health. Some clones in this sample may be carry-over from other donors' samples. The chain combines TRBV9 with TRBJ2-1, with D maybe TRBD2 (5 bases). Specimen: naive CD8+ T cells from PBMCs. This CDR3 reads CASSVGGGPNPGSEQFF. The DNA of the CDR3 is TGTGCCAGCAGCGTAGGGGGTGGGCCGAACCCGGGGAGTGAGCAGTTCTTC.